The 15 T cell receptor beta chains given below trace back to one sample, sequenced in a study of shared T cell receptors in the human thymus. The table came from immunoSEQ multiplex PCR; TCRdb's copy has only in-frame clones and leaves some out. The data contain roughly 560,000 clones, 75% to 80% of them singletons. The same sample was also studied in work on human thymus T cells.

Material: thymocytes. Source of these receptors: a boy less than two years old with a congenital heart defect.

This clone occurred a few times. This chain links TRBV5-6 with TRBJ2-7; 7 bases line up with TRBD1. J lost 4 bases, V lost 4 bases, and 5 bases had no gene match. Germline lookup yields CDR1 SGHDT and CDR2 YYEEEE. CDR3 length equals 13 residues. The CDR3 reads CASSPVQGYEQYF. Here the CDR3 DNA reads TGTGCCAGCAGCCCCGTACAGGGGTACGAGCAGTACTTC.

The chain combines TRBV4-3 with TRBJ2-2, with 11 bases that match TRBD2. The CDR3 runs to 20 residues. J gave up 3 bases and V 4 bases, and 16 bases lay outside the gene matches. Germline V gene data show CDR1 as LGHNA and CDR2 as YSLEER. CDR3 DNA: TGCGCCAGCAGCCCTGCAGGACAGGGCGTACTAGCGGGGGACACCGGGGAGCTGTTTTTT. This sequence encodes CASSPAGQGVLAGDTGELFF.

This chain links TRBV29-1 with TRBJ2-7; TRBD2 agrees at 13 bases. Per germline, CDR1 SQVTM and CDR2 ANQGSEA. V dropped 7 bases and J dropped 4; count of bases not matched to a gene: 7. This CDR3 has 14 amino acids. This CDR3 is CSAGLAGDQYEQYF. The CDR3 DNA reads TGCAGCGCCGGACTAGCGGGAGATCAGTACGAGCAGTACTTC.

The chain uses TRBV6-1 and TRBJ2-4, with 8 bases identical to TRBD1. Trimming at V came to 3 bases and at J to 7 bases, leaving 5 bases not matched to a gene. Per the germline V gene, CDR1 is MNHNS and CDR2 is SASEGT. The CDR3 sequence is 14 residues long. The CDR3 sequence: CASSEGQEGNIQYF. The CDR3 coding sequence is TGTGCCAGCAGTGAGGGACAGGAAGGGAACATTCAGTACTTC.

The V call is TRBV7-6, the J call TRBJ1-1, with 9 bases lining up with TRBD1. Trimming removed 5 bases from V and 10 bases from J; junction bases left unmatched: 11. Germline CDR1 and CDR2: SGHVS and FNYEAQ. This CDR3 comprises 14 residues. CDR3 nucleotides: TGTGCCAGCAGCCCGTCCGGGACAGGGCTTAGAGCTTTCTTT. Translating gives CASSPSGTGLRAFF.

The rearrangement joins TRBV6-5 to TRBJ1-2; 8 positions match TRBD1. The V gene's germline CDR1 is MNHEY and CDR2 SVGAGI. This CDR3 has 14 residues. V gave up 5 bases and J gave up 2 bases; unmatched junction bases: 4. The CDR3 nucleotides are TGTGCCAGCAGTCACAGGGGGGGGAACTATGGCTACACCTTC. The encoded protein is CASSHRGGNYGYTF.

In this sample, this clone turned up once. The CDR3 region is CASSLYSGAPNTGELFF. The CDR3 DNA reads TGTGCCAGCAGTTTATATTCAGGGGCCCCGAACACCGGGGAGCTGTTTTTT. The rearrangement links TRBV28 to TRBJ2-2, with D possibly being TRBD1 (6 bases). CDR1 and CDR2 (germline): MDHEN, SYDVKM. The CDR3 runs to 17 residues. V shed 1 base and J shed 0 bases, with 12 bases lying between them.

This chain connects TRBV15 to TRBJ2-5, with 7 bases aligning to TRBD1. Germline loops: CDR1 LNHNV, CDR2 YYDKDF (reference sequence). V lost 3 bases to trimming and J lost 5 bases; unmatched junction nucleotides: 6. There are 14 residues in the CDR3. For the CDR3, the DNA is TGTGCCACCAGCAGGGGGGTGACAGGGGAGACCCAGTACTTC. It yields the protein CATSRGVTGETQYF. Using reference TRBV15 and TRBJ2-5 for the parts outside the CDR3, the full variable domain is DAMVIQNPRYQVTQFGKPVTLSCSQTLNHNVMYWYQQKSSQAPKLLFHYYDKDFNNEADTPDNFQSRRPNTSFCFLDIRSPGLGDTAMYLCATSRGVTGETQYFGPGTRLLVL.

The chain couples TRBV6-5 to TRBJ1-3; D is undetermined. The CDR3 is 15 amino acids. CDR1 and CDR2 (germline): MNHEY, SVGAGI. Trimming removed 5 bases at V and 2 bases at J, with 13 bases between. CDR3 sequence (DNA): TGTGCCAGCAGTCCCTCCAGAGGTACTGGAAACACCATATATTTT. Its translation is CASSPSRGTGNTIYF.

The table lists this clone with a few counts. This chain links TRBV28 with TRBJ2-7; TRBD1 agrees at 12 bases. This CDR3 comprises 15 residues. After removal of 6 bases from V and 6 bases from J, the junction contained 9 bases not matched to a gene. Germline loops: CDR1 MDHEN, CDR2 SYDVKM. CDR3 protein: CASSNRDRGLGEQYF. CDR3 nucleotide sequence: TGTGCCAGCAGCAACCGGGACAGGGGGCTTGGCGAGCAGTACTTC.

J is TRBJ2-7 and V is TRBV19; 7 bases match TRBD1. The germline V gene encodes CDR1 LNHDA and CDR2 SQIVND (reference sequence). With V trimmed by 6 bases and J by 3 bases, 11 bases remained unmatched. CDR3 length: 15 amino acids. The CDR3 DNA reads TGTGCCAGTAGGCGAACCGGGACAGCATTCTACGAGCAGTACTTC. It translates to CASRRTGTAFYEQYF. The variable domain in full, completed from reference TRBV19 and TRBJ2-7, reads DGGITQSPKYLFRKEGQNVTLSCEQNLNHDAMYWYRQDPGQGLRLIYYSQIVNDFQKGDIAEGYSVSREKKESFPLTVTSAQKNPTAFYLCASRRTGTAFYEQYFGPGTRLTVT.

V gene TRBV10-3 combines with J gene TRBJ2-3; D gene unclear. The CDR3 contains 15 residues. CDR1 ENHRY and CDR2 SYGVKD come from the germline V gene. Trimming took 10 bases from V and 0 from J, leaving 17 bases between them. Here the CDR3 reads CATKPEYPSTDTQYF. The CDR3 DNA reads TGTGCCACTAAACCCGAGTACCCTAGCACAGATACGCAGTATTTT.

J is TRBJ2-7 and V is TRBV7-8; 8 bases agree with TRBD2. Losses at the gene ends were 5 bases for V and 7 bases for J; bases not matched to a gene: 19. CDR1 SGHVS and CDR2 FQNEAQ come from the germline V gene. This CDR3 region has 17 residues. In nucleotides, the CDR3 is TGTGCCAGCAGCCCACAACTAGCGGAGCCGAAGGAAAGAGAGCAGTACTTC. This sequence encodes CASSPQLAEPKEREQYF.

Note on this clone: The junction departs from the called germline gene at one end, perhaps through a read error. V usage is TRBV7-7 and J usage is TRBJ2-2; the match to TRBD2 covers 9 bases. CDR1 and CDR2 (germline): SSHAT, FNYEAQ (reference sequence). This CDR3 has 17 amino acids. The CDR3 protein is CASSLRREGRGTGELFF. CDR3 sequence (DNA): TGTGCTAGCAGCCTTAGGCGGGAGGGCCGAGGAACCGGGGAGCTGTTTTTT.

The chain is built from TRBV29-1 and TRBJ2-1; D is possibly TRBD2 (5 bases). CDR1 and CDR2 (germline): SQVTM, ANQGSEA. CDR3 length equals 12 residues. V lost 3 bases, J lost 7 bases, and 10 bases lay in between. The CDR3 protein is CSVDVASNEQFF. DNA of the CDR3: TGCAGCGTTGACGTAGCGTCAAATGAGCAGTTCTTC.